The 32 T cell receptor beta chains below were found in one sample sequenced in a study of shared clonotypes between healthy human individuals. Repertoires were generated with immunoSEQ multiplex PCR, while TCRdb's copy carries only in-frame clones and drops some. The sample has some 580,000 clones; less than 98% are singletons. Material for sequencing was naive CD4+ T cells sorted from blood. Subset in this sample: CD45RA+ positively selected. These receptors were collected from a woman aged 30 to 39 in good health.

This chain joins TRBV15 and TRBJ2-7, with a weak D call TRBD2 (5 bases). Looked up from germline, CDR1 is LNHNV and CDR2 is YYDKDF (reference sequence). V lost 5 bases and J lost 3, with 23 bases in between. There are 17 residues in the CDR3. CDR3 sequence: CATSSSHTPQRFYEQYF. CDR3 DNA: TGTGCCACCAGCTCCAGCCACACCCCTCAGCGGTTCTACGAGCAGTACTTC.

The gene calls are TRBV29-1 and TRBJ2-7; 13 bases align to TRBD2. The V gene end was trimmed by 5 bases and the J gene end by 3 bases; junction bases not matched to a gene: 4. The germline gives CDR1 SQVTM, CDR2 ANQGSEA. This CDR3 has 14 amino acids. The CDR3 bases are TGCAGCGTTTCAGGGACTAGCGGGATCTACGAGCAGTACTTC. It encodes CSVSGTSGIYEQYF.

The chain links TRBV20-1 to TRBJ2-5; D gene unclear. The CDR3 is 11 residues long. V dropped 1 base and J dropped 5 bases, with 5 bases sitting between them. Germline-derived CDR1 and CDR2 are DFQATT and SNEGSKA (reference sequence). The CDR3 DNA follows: TGCAGTGCTAGAGCCCGGGAGACCCAGTACTTC. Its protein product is CSARARETQYF.

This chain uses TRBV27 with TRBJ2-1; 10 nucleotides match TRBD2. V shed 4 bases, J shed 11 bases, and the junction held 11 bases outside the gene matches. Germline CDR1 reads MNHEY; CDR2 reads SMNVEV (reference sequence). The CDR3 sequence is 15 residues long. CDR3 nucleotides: TGTGCCAGCAGTTCGCTTGGACTAGCGGATCCTAAGCAGTTCTTC. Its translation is CASSSLGLADPKQFF.

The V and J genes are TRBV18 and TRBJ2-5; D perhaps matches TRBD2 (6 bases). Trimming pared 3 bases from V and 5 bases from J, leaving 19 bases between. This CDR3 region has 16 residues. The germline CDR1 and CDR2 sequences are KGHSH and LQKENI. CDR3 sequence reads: CASSPSSEGNSETQYF. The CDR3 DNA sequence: TGTGCCAGCTCACCCTCTAGCGAAGGGAACTCGGAGACCCAGTACTTC.

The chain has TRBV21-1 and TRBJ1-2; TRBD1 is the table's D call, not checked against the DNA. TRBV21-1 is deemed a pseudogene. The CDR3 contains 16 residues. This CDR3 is CASPYNKTQTFSGYTF. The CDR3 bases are TGTGCCAGCCCCTACAATAAGACACAAACATTTTCCGGCTACACCTTC.

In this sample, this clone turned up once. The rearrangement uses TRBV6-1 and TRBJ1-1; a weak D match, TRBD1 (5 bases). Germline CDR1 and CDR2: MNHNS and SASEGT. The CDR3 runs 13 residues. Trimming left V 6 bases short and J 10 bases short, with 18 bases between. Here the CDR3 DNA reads TGTGCCAGCAGCCCCGTGGGGGGTTTAGGAGCTTTCTTT. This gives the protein CASSPVGGLGAFF.

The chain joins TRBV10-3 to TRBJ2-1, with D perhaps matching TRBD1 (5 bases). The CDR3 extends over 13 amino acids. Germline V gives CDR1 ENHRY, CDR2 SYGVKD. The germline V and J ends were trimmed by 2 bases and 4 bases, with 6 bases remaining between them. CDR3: CAISERGYNEQFF. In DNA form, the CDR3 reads TGTGCCATCAGTGAGAGGGGATACAATGAGCAGTTCTTC.

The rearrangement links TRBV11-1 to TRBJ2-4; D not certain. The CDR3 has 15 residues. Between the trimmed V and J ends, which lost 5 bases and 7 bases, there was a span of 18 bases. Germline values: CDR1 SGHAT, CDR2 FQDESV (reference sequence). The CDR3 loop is CASSLARASRNIQYF. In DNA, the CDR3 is TGTGCCAGCAGCCTTGCGCGAGCCTCGAGGAACATTCAGTACTTC.

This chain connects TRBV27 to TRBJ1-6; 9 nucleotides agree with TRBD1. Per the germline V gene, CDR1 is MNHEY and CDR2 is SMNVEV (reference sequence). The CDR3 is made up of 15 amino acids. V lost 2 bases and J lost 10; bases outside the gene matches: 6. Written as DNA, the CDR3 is TGTGCCAGCAGTTTAGGGGGGACAGGGAAGTCACCCCTCCACTTT. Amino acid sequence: CASSLGGTGKSPLHF.

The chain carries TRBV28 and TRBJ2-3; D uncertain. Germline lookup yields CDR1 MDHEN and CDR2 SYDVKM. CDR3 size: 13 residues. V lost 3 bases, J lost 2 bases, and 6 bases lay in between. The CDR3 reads CASSFPDTDTQYF. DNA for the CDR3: TGTGCCAGCAGTTTTCCAGACACAGATACGCAGTATTTT.

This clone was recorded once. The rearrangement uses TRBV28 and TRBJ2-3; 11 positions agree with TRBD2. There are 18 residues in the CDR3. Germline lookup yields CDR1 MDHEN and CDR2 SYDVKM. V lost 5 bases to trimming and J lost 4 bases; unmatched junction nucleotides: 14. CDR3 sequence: CASSQPGLAAQVADTQYF. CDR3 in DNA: TGTGCCAGCAGTCAGCCGGGACTAGCGGCCCAGGTCGCAGATACGCAGTATTTT.

CDR3 sequence reads: CASSQGLLAKNIQYF. For the CDR3, the DNA is TGCGCCAGCAGCCAAGGTTTGTTGGCCAAAAACATTCAGTACTTC. The chain recombines TRBV4-1 with TRBJ2-4; D unclear. V was trimmed by 1 base and J by 1 base, leaving 8 bases between them. Germline V gene sequence: CDR1 MGHRA, CDR2 YSYEKL. The CDR3 is 15 amino acids.

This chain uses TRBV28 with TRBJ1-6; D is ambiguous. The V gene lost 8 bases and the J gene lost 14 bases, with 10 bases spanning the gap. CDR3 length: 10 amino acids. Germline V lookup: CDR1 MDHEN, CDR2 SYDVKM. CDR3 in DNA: TGTGCCAGCCTAGGGAGGGCCCTCCACTTT. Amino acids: CASLGRALHF.

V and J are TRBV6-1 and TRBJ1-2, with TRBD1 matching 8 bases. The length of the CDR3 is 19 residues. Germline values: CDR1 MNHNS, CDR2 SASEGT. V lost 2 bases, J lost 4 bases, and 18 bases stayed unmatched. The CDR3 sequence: CASSEFWGQANSNSYGYTF. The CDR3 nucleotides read TGTGCCAGCAGTGAATTTTGGGGACAGGCAAACTCAAATTCCTATGGCTACACCTTC.

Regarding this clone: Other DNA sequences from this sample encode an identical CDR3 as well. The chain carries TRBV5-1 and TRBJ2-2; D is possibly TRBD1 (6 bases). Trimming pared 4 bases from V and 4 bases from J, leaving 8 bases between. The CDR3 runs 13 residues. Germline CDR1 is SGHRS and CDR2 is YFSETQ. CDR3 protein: CASSLGGTGELFF. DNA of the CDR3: TGCGCCAGCAGCCTAGGGGGCACCGGGGAGCTGTTTTTT.

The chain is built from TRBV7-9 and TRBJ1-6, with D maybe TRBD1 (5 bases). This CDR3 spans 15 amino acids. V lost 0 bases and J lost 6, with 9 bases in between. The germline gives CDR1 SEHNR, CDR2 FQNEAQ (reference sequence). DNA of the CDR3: TGTGCCAGCAGCTTAGCAGGGGTCGGTAATTCACCCCTCCACTTT. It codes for CASSLAGVGNSPLHF.

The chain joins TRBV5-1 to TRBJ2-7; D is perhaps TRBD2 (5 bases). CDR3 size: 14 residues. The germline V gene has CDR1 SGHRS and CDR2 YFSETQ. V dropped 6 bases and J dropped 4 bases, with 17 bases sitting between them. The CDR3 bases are TGCGCCAGCAACCGGGGTGCGGTAGAATACGAGCAGTACTTC. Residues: CASNRGAVEYEQYF.

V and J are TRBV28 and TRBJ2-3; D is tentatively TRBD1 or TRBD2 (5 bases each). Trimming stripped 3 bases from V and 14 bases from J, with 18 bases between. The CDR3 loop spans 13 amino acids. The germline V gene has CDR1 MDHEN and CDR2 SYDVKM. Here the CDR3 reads CASSFSPYRDRYF. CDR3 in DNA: TGTGCCAGCAGTTTCTCTCCCTATCGGGACCGGTATTTT. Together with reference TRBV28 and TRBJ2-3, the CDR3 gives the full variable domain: DVKVTQSSRYLVKRTGEKVFLECVQDMDHENMFWYRQDPGLGLRLIYFSYDVKMKEKGDIPEGYSVSREKKERFSLILESASTNQTSMYLCASSFSPYRDRYFGPGTRLTVL.

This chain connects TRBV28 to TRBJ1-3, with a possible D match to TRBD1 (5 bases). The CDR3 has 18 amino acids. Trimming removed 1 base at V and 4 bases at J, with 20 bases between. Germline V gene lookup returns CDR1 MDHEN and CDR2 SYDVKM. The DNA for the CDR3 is TGTGCCAGCAGTTTATCCCTGGTTAGAGGGGAACGAGGAAACACCATATATTTT. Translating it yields CASSLSLVRGERGNTIYF.

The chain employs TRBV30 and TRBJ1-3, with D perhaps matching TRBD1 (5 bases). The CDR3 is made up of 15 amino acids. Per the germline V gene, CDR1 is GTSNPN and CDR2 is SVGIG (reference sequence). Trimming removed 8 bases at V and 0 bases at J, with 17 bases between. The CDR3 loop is CARSTEGSSGNTIYF. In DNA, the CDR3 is TGTGCCCGCAGCACCGAGGGGAGCTCTGGAAACACCATATATTTT.

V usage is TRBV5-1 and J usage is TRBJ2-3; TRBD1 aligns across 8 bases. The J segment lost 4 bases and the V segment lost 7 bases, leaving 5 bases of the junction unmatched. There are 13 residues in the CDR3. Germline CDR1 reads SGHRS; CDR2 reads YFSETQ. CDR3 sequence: CASADRVADTQYF. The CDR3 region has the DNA TGCGCCAGCGCGGACAGGGTAGCAGATACGCAGTATTTT.

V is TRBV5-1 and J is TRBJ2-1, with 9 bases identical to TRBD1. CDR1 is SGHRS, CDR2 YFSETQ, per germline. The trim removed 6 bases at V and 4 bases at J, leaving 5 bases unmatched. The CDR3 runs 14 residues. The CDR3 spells CASNRDREYNEQFF. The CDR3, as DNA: TGCGCCAGCAACCGGGACAGGGAGTACAATGAGCAGTTCTTC.

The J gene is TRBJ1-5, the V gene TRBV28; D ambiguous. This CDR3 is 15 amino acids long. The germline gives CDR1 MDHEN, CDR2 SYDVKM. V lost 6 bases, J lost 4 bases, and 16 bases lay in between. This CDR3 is CASSPHVQRNQPQHF. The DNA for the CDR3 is TGTGCCAGCAGCCCCCACGTGCAGCGGAATCAGCCCCAGCATTTT. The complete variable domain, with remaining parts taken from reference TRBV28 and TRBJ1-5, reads DVKVTQSSRYLVKRTGEKVFLECVQDMDHENMFWYRQDPGLGLRLIYFSYDVKMKEKGDIPEGYSVSREKKERFSLILESASTNQTSMYLCASSPHVQRNQPQHFGDGTRLSIL.

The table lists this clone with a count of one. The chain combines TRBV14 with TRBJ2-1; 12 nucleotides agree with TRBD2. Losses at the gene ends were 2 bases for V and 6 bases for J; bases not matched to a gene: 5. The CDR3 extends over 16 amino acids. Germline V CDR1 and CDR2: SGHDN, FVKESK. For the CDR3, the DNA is TGTGCCAGCAGCCAATCGGGACTAGCGGGTCTCAATGAGCAGTTCTTC. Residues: CASSQSGLAGLNEQFF.

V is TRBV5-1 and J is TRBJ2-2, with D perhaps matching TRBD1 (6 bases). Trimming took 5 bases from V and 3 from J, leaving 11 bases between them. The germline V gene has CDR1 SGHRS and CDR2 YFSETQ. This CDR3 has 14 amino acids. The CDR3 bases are TGCGCCAGCAGGGGGGCTAGAGACACCGGGGAGCTGTTTTTT. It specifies CASRGARDTGELFF.

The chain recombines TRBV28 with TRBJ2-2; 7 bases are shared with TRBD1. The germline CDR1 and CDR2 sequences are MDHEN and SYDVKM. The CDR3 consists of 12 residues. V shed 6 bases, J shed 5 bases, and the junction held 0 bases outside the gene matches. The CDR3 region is CASRTGTGELFF. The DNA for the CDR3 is TGTGCCAGCAGGACAGGGACCGGGGAGCTGTTTTTT.

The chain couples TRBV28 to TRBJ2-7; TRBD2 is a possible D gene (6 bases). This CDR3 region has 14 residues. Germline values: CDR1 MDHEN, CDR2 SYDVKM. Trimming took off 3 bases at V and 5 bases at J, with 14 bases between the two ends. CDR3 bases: TGTGCCAGCAGTTTGGGTCAGGGAGGCGACGAGCAGTACTTC. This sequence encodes CASSLGQGGDEQYF.

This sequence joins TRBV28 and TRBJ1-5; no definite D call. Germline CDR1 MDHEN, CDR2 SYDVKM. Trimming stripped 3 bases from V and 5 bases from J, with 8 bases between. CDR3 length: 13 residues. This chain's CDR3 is CASSFFFDQPQHF. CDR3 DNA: TGTGCCAGCAGTTTTTTTTTCGATCAGCCCCAGCATTTT.

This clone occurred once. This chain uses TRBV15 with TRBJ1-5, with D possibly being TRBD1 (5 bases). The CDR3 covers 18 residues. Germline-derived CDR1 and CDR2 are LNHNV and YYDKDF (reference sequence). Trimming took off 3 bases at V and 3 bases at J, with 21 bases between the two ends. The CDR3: CATSSPEPGGRYNQPQHF. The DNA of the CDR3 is TGTGCCACCAGCAGCCCTGAACCCGGGGGGAGATACAATCAGCCCCAGCATTTT. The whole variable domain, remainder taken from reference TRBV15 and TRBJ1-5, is DAMVIQNPRYQVTQFGKPVTLSCSQTLNHNVMYWYQQKSSQAPKLLFHYYDKDFNNEADTPDNFQSRRPNTSFCFLDIRSPGLGDTAMYLCATSSPEPGGRYNQPQHFGDGTRLSIL.

CDR3 sequence (DNA): TGTGCCAGCACCCAGAGGGGGCAAGAGACCCAGTACTTC. Protein sequence: CASTQRGQETQYF. This chain uses TRBV5-6 with TRBJ2-5; TRBD1 might be the D (6 bases). The CDR3 runs 13 residues. The V gene lost 6 bases and the J gene lost 2 bases, with 11 bases spanning the gap. From germline, CDR1 is SGHDT and CDR2 YYEEEE.

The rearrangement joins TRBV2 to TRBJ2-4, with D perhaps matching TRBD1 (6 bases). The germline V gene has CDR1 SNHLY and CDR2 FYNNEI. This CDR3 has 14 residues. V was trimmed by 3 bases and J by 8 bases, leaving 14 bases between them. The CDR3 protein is CASSDLGGLYIQYF. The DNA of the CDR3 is TGTGCCAGCAGTGATTTAGGGGGATTGTACATTCAGTACTTC. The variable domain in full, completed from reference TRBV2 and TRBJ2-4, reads EPEVTQTPSHQVTQMGQEVILRCVPISNHLYFYWYRQILGQKVEFLVSFYNNEISEKSEIFDDQFSVERPDGSNFTLKIRSTKLEDSAMYFCASSDLGGLYIQYFGAGTRLSVL.